This T cell receptor beta chain was profiled in a study of monozygotic twins with inflammatory bowel disease. Notes on this clonotype: The target antigen is unknown.

Notes on the study in general: By inverse Simpson index, TCRbeta diversity was lower in IBD patients than in healthy co-twins. The results supported no single strong signal or clonotype associated with IBD.

The germline V gene has CDR1 SGHDT and CDR2 YYEEEE. The CDR3 has 15 residues. With the 5' RACE reads reprocessed, TCRdb shows one record per CDR3 protein and no DNA. The sample totals about 300,000 distinct CDR3 sequences; its top ten clones hold 5.6%. The chain carries TRBV5-6 and TRBJ1-5; absent DNA, TCRdb's TRBD1 call cannot be checked. The sample taken for sequencing was blood. This clonotype was sampled from a human donor with ulcerative colitis or Crohn's disease, or a healthy co-twin of an affected twin (not recorded which). The CDR3 region is CASSLRTGLNQPQHF. The whole variable domain, remainder taken from reference TRBV5-6 and TRBJ1-5, is DAGVTQSPTHLIKTRGQQVTLRCSPKSGHDTVSWYQQALGQGPQFIFQYYEEEERQRGNFPDRFSGHQFPNYSSELNVNALLLGDSALYLCASSLRTGLNQPQHFGDGTRLSIL.